Following are 19 T cell receptor beta chains from one sample sequenced in a study of T cells in women clearing cervical HPV infection. Only in-frame clones appear in the TCRdb table, and some are missing; sequencing was by immunoSEQ multiplex PCR. The sample holds some 40,000 clones. The source material was blood buffy coat. The receptors here all came from a woman aged 18-70 years with a cervical HPV16 infection that either progressed to CIN3+ or cleared (not recorded which).

Concerning this clone: Read sequence stops 3 residues before the CDR3 end, and the germline J gene provides the missing end. The J gene is TRBJ2-5, the V gene TRBV5-4, with 7 positions matching TRBD2. This CDR3 comprises 14 residues. CDR1 is SGHNT and CDR2 is YYREEE in the germline V gene (reference sequence). This CDR3 reads CASSPGTITDTQYF. The covered CDR3 bases are TGTGCCAGCAGCCCCGGGACTATCACAGATACC.

In the case of this clone: Coverage ceases 3 residues before the CDR3 finishes, and the germline J gene fills in the end. V is TRBV20-1 and J is TRBJ1-2; D not certain. The CDR3 runs 14 residues. V was pared by 6 bases and J by 3 bases, with 17 bases between. Germline loops: CDR1 DFQATT, CDR2 SNEGSKA (reference sequence). CDR3 region: CSATHGSGDYGYTF. CDR3 bases read: TGCAGTGCAACCCACGGCAGCGGTGACTATGGC.

For this clone: The CDR3 end falls 3 residues outside the read, so it is completed with the germline J gene. This chain joins TRBV19 and TRBJ1-5; D is unresolved. Germline loops: CDR1 LNHDA, CDR2 SQIVND (reference sequence). V dropped 6 bases and J dropped 9 bases, with 15 bases sitting between them. This CDR3 is built from 13 residues. Here the CDR3 reads CASRFQSRGPQHF. The sequenced part of the CDR3 DNA is TGTGCCAGTAGATTCCAATCGCGGGGGCCC.

Incomplete CDR3 DNA: TGCGCCAGCAGCTTGGCCCAGGAGGAGGGC. It translates to CASSLAQEEG. The full CDR3 sequence reads CASSLAQEEGYTF. V is TRBV5-1 and J is TRBJ1-2; no firm D call. The CDR3 is cut off 3 residues early in the read; its end comes from the germline J gene. Germline V gene sequence: CDR1 SGHRS, CDR2 YFSETQ. The CDR3 is 13 residues long.

Concerning this clone itself: The DNA ends 3 residues before the CDR3 does, and the rest of the CDR3 is filled in from the germline J gene. The chain employs TRBV19 and TRBJ1-4, with D maybe TRBD1 (5 bases). The V gene lost 0 bases and the J gene lost 3 bases, with 5 bases spanning the gap. The CDR3 runs to 14 residues. Germline-derived CDR1 and CDR2 are LNHDA and SQIVND (reference sequence). The CDR3 spells CASSIEGPNEKLFF. The CDR3 DNA, read in part, is TGTGCCAGTAGTATAGAGGGGCCTAATGAAAAA.

Points on this clone: Other DNA sequences in this specimen translate into the identical CDR3. CDR3: CSAKGQGGSPLHF. CDR3 bases read: TGCAGTGCTAAGGGTCAGGGAGGGTCACCC. The J gene is TRBJ1-6, the V gene TRBV20-1; D may be TRBD1 (5 bases). The DNA ends 3 residues before the CDR3 does, and the rest of the CDR3 is filled in from the germline J gene. CDR1 DFQATT and CDR2 SNEGSKA come from the germline V gene (reference sequence). This CDR3 spans 13 amino acids. With 4 bases removed from V and 10 bases from J, the gap between germline ends came to 14 bases.

Notes on this clone: The read is 3 residues too short to cover the CDR3 end, so that end is filled in from the germline J gene. The chain is built from TRBV6-1 and TRBJ2-3; 12 nucleotides agree with TRBD2. The CDR3 loop spans 17 amino acids. The germline CDR1 and CDR2 sequences are MNHNS and SASEGT. The ends lost 2 bases at V and 2 bases at J; junction bases unmatched: 5. CDR3 amino acids: CASSESLAGGPTDTQYF. Partial CDR3 DNA: TGTGCCAGCAGTGAATCACTAGCGGGGGGACCCACAGATACG.

A word on this clone: The CDR3 is cut off 3 residues early in the read; its end comes from the germline J gene. V is TRBV5-4 and J is TRBJ2-5; 7 bases are a match to TRBD2. V dropped 0 bases and J dropped 2; count of bases not matched to a gene: 7. The germline V gene encodes CDR1 SGHNT and CDR2 YYREEE (reference sequence). This CDR3 comprises 16 residues. The sequenced part of the CDR3 DNA is TGTGCCAGCAGCTTGGACCTAGCGGAAGTTCAAGAGACC. This translates into CASSLDLAEVQET. The whole CDR3 is CASSLDLAEVQETQYF.

Notes on this clone: The DNA ends 3 residues before the CDR3 does, and the rest of the CDR3 is filled in from the germline J gene. The chain employs TRBV30 and TRBJ1-6; TRBD1 matches at 8 bases. The CDR3 runs 16 residues. The V gene's germline CDR1 is GTSNPN and CDR2 SVGIG (reference sequence). V dropped 1 base and J dropped 8; count of bases not matched to a gene: 10. The CDR3 spells CAWSETAGTGDSPLHF. CDR3 bases read: TGTGCCTGGAGTGAAACGGCCGGGACAGGAGATTCACCC.

In the case of this clone: The missing CDR3 end, 3 residues past where the read stops, is filled in from the germline J gene. The V call is TRBV5-1, the J call TRBJ1-1, with D possibly being TRBD1 (5 bases). Per germline, CDR1 SGHRS and CDR2 YFSETQ. The CDR3 consists of 14 residues. The V end was cut by 1 base, the J end by 4 bases, with 11 bases between. The sequenced CDR3 bases are TGCGCCAGCAGCTTGACAGGTAGGGCCACTGAA. This sequence encodes CASSLTGRATE. The CDR3 in full is CASSLTGRATEAFF.

On this clone: The read ends 3 residues early relative to the CDR3; the germline J gene fills the gap. The V and J genes are TRBV19 and TRBJ1-2, with D maybe TRBD1 (5 bases). CDR3 length: 13 amino acids. Looked up from germline, CDR1 is LNHDA and CDR2 is SQIVND (reference sequence). CDR3 residues: CASSMNAAGDYTF. CDR3 bases read: TGTGCCAGTAGTATGAATGCCGCGGGGGAC.

This CDR3 reads CSASRARTYEQYF. Partial CDR3 DNA: TGCAGTGCTAGCAGGGCTAGAACTTACGAG. The genes are TRBV20-1 and TRBJ2-7, with D tentatively TRBD1 (5 bases). The CDR3 end falls 3 residues outside the read, so it is completed with the germline J gene. The CDR3 has 13 amino acids. V dropped 3 bases and J dropped 4 bases, with 13 bases sitting between them. Looked up from germline, CDR1 is DFQATT and CDR2 is SNEGSKA (reference sequence).

Remarks on this clone: The read terminates 3 residues before the CDR3 end, so the remaining end is supplied by the germline J gene. The V call is TRBV12-5, the J call TRBJ2-1; D is perhaps TRBD2 (5 bases). Trimming removed 0 bases at V and 7 bases at J, with 10 bases between. The CDR3 is made up of 14 amino acids. From germline, CDR1 is LGHNT and CDR2 FRNRAP. CDR3: CASGLVYRGNEQFF. The CDR3 bases that were read are TGTGCTAGTGGTTTGGTTTATCGGGGAAATGAG. Using reference TRBV12-5 and TRBJ2-1 for the parts outside the CDR3, the full variable domain is DARVTQTPRHKVTEMGQEVTMRCQPILGHNTVFWYRQTMMQGLELLAYFRNRAPLDDSGMPKDRFSAEMPDATLATLKIQPSEPRDSAVYFCASGLVYRGNEQFFGPGTRLTVL.

A remark on this clone: The CDR3 end lies 3 residues beyond the end of the read and is filled in from the germline J gene. The rearrangement joins TRBV18 to TRBJ1-2; unclear D gene. The CDR3 runs 15 residues. The germline V gene encodes CDR1 KGHSH and CDR2 LQKENI. Incomplete CDR3 DNA: TGTGCCAGCTCCCGGACTAGCGGCTACACAGATACC. Protein: CASSRTSGYTDT. The CDR3 in its entirety is CASSRTSGYTDTYTF.

With regard to this clone: The CDR3 is cut off 3 residues early in the read; its end comes from the germline J gene. The V call is TRBV10-3, the J call TRBJ2-3; TRBD2 might be the D (6 bases). The germline V gene has CDR1 ENHRY and CDR2 SYGVKD. V lost 7 bases to trimming and J lost 4 bases, with 18 bases between them. There are 15 residues in the CDR3. Here the CDR3 reads CAIKGSGGEADTQYF. Incomplete CDR3 DNA: TGTGCCATCAAGGGTAGCGGAGGCGAGGCAGATACG.

As concerns this clone: Read data end 3 residues before the CDR3 end; the end is taken from the germline J gene. The V and J genes are TRBV6-4 and TRBJ1-5; D perhaps matches TRBD1 (5 bases). V lost 6 bases, J lost 2 bases, and 11 bases lay in between. This CDR3 has 14 amino acids. Germline V CDR1 and CDR2: MRHNA, SNTAGT. The CDR3 here is CASSATEGNQPQHF. The sequenced part of the CDR3 DNA is TGTGCCAGCAGCGCGACAGAAGGCAATCAGCCC.

About this clone: The observed sequence ends 3 residues before the CDR3 terminus, with the missing tail filled in from the germline J gene. The rearrangement uses TRBV7-6 and TRBJ2-7, with 11 bases that match TRBD2. The CDR3 sequence is 16 residues long. Germline V gene lookup returns CDR1 SGHVS and CDR2 FNYEAQ. J lost 0 bases, V lost 5 bases, and 6 bases had no gene match. CDR3 residues: CASSPVGLAVSYEQYF. CDR3 DNA, as far as it was read: TGTGCCAGCAGCCCGGTGGGACTAGCGGTCTCCTACGAG.

Note on this clone: The read gets to within 3 residues of the CDR3 end, and the germline J gene fills in the rest. The chain uses TRBV5-1 and TRBJ2-1, with 13 bases matching TRBD2. The length of the CDR3 is 16 residues. Trimming at V came to 4 bases and at J to 2 bases, leaving 3 bases not matched to a gene. CDR1 and CDR2 from the germline V gene are SGHRS and YFSETQ. The part of the CDR3 DNA that was read is TGCGCCAGCAGCCCCGGGACTAGCGGGACCTACAATGAG. Its protein product is CASSPGTSGTYNE. The full CDR3 sequence reads CASSPGTSGTYNEQFF.

A remark on this clone: The read halts 3 residues ahead of the CDR3 end, with the missing end drawn from the germline J gene. The V and J genes are TRBV28 and TRBJ2-1; tentative D call: TRBD2 (5 bases). The ends were cut back, 5 bases at V and 0 bases at J, with 14 bases in the middle. The CDR3 spans 16 residues. CDR1 MDHEN and CDR2 SYDVKM come from the germline V gene. CDR3 protein: CASSVSSMSSYNEQFF. CDR3 DNA (partial): TGTGCCAGCAGTGTCTCTAGCATGAGCTCCTACAATGAG.